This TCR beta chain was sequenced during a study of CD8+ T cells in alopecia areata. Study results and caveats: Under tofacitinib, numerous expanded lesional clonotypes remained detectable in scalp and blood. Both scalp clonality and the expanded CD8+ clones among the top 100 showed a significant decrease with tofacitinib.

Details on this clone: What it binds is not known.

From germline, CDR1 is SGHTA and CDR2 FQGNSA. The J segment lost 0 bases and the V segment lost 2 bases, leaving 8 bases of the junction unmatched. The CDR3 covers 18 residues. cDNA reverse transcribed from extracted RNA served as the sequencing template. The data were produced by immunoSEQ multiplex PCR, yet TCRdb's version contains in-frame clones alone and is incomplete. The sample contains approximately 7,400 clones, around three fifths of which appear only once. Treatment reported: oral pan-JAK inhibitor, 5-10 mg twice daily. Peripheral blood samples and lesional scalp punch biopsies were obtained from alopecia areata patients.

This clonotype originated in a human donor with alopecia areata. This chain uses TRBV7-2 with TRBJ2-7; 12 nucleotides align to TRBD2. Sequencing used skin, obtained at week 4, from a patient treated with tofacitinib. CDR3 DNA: TGTGCCAGCAGCTTAAAAGGGACTAGCGGGTTCCACTCCTACGAGCAGTACTTC. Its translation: CASSLKGTSGFHSYEQYF.